A selection of T cell receptor beta chains follows, all from one sample in a study of blood T cell repertoires in COVID-19. Profiling relied on immunoSEQ multiplex PCR, and the TCRdb table lists in-frame clones only, not all of them. In the table there are 300,000 to 350,000 clones, roughly 89% of which are singletons. Source material: PBMCs or T cells enriched from blood (not recorded which). The receptors derive from a woman between 18 and 29 years old with acute COVID-19. Each CDR3 is given with its conserved first and last residue. The D gene is left open where the match is weak. Not all rows give a size; the values are once, few, many and, for expanded clones, a class.

- | TRBJ1-6 | - | TRBV7-9 | CASSLRSGNSPLHF | TGTGCCAGCAGCTTACGGAGCGGTAATTCACCCCTCCACTTT
- | TRBJ2-3 | - | TRBV7-2 | CASSLAPTGPGTDTQYF | TGTGCCAGCAGCTTAGCGCCGACAGGACCGGGCACAGATACGCAGTATTTT
- | TRBJ1-4 | - | TRBV19 | CASGTPTTNEKLFF | TGTGCCAGTGGGACACCCACAACTAATGAAAAACTGTTTTTT
- | TRBJ2-2 | - | TRBV19 | CASSIRGTGELFF | TGTGCCAGTAGTATTCGGGGCACCGGGGAGCTGTTTTTT
- | TRBJ1-1 | - | TRBV7-9 | CASSFGGANTEAFF | TGTGCCAGCAGCTTTGGGGGCGCGAACACTGAAGCTTTCTTT
- | TRBJ1-2 | few | TRBV28 | CASSFSNYGYTF | TGTGCCAGCAGTTTTTCGAACTATGGCTACACCTTC
- | TRBJ1-5 | - | TRBV5-1 | CASSLEAGGNQPQHF | TGCGCCAGCAGCTTGGAAGCAGGGGGCAATCAGCCCCAGCATTTT
- | TRBJ2-5 | - | TRBV25-1 | CASSELEETQYF | TGTGCCAGCAGTGAATTAGAAGAGACCCAGTACTTC
TRBD1 | TRBJ1-2 | - | TRBV3-1/TRBV3-2 | CASSSGQGVKRDYGYTF | TGTGCCAGCAGCTCGGGACAGGGGGTTAAAAGGGACTATGGCTACACCTTC
TRBD1 | TRBJ1-4 | - | TRBV27 | CASSVGGLREKLFF | TGTGCCAGCAGTGTAGGGGGCTTGAGAGAAAAACTGTTTTTT
- | TRBJ1-1 | - | TRBV3-1/TRBV3-2 | CASSHSGATEAFF | TGTGCCAGCAGCCACTCAGGGGCCACTGAAGCTTTCTTT
- | TRBJ1-1 | - | TRBV2 | CAAFLTEGMNTEAFF | TGTGCCGCATTTTTGACGGAGGGCATGAACACTGAAGCTTTCTTT
TRBD1 | TRBJ2-5 | - | TRBV14 | CASSQEHRGRETQYF | TGTGCCAGCAGCCAAGAACACAGGGGGAGGGAGACCCAGTACTTC
TRBD1 | TRBJ1-1 | - | TRBV3-1/TRBV3-2 | CASSRGTVPAAFF | TGTGCCAGCAGCCGAGGGACAGTTCCCGCGGCTTTCTTT
TRBD1 | TRBJ2-7 | - | TRBV2 | CASSEDRGVYEQYF | TGTGCCAGCAGTGAGGACAGGGGGGTTTACGAGCAGTACTTC
TRBD1 | TRBJ2-2 | - | TRBV2 | CASSEGTGNTGELFF | TGTGCCAGCAGTGAGGGGACAGGGAACACCGGGGAGCTGTTTTTT
TRBD2 | TRBJ2-1 | - | TRBV9 | CASSVGVSGDYEQFF | TGTGCCAGCAGCGTAGGGGTTAGCGGGGACTATGAGCAGTTCTTC
TRBD2 | TRBJ2-2 | - | TRBV7-3 | CASSLASGNTGELFF | TGTGCCAGCAGCTTAGCTAGCGGGAACACCGGGGAGCTGTTTTTT
- | TRBJ2-1 | - | TRBV10-1 | CASSESSGAPSFGYNEQFF | TGCGCCAGCAGTGAGTCATCAGGGGCCCCATCTTTTGGCTACAATGAGCAGTTCTTC
- | TRBJ2-7 | - | TRBV28 | CASSKITGTPPYEQYF | TGTGCCAGCAGTAAAATTACCGGGACACCTCCCTACGAGCAGTACTTC
TRBD1 | TRBJ1-4 | - | TRBV5-1 | CASSVTGTANEKLFF | TGCGCCAGCAGCGTTACCGGGACAGCTAATGAAAAACTGTTTTTT
- | TRBJ1-2 | - | TRBV28 | CATCYASSGGYTF | TGTGCCACCTGCTATGCGAGTAGTGGTGGCTACACCTTC
- | TRBJ1-6 | - | TRBV10-2 | CASSTPRDVNSPLHF | TGCGCCAGCAGTACTCCCCGAGATGTGAATTCACCCCTCCACTTT
- | TRBJ2-2 | - | TRBV24-1 | CATSDFGPWNTGELFF | TGTGCCACCAGTGATTTTGGCCCCTGGAACACCGGGGAGCTGTTTTTT
- | TRBJ1-1 | - | TRBV29-1 | CSGRVRSTEAFF | TGCAGCGGCAGGGTTCGAAGCACTGAAGCTTTCTTT
TRBD1 | TRBJ2-7 | - | TRBV7-2 | CASSPQGDTYEQYF | TGTGCCAGCAGCCCTCAGGGGGACACCTACGAGCAGTACTTC
- | TRBJ1-2 | - | TRBV25-1 | CARSEWGGRDYGYTF | TGTGCCCGCAGTGAATGGGGGGGGCGCGACTATGGCTACACCTTC
TRBD2 | TRBJ2-2 | - | TRBV7-3 | CASSPMAGELNTGELFF | TGTGCCAGCAGCCCCATGGCGGGAGAGTTGAACACCGGGGAGCTGTTTTTT
- | TRBJ1-4 | few | TRBV2 | CASIRSHQRDIGEKLFF | TGTGCCAGCATTCGTAGTCACCAGCGGGACATAGGAGAAAAACTGTTTTTT
TRBD2 | TRBJ2-1 | few | TRBV19 | CASSMTSGSYNEQFF | TGTGCCAGTAGTATGACTAGCGGGAGCTACAATGAGCAGTTCTTC
TRBD2 | TRBJ2-7 | - | TRBV3-1/TRBV3-2 | CASSLTSGGRREQYF | TGTGCCAGCAGCCTAACTAGCGGGGGCCGACGGGAGCAGTACTTC
- | TRBJ1-5 | few | TRBV10-3 | CAATDESQPQHF | TGTGCCGCGACAGATGAAAGTCAGCCCCAGCATTTT
- | TRBJ2-5 | - | TRBV27 | CASSFGGTGKETQYF | TGTGCCAGCAGTTTTGGGGGGACGGGGAAGGAGACCCAGTACTTC
- | TRBJ2-1 | once | TRBV3-1/TRBV3-2 | CASSPYSGGTYNEQFF | TGTGCCAGCAGCCCGTATAGCGGTGGGACCTACAATGAGCAGTTCTTC
TRBD2 | TRBJ2-7 | - | TRBV7-2 | CASSLEGSGRGYEQYF | TGTGCCAGCAGCTTAGAAGGTAGCGGGAGGGGTTACGAGCAGTACTTC
- | TRBJ1-2 | - | TRBV5-4 | CASSLESRGNRYTF | TGTGCCAGCAGCTTGGAAAGTAGGGGAAATCGATACACCTTC
TRBD1 | TRBJ1-5 | - | TRBV30 | CAWSSGQGDGQPQHF | TGTGCCTGGAGTAGTGGACAGGGGGACGGTCAGCCCCAGCATTTT
TRBD2 | TRBJ2-5 | - | TRBV11-3 | CASSLRGTSGPQETQYF | TGTGCCAGCAGCTTACGGGGGACTAGCGGGCCACAAGAGACCCAGTACTTC
- | TRBJ1-2 | - | TRBV5-1 | CASSLGSGSYTF | TGCGCCAGCAGCTTGGGGTCAGGGAGCTACACCTTC
TRBD1 | TRBJ1-2 | - | TRBV2 | CASSERGTGDGYTF | TGTGCCAGCAGTGAACGAGGGACAGGGGACGGCTACACCTTC
TRBD2 | TRBJ2-1 | - | TRBV7-3 | CASSEGLAGGRNEQFF | TGTGCCAGCAGCGAGGGACTAGCGGGAGGGCGAAATGAGCAGTTCTTC
- | TRBJ2-3 | - | TRBV5-1 | CASSLQGMGTDTQYF | TGCGCCAGCAGCTTGCAGGGGATGGGCACAGATACGCAGTATTTT
TRBD1 | TRBJ1-2 | - | TRBV30 | CAGGQGPLYNYGYTF | TGTGCCGGGGGACAGGGCCCCTTATATAACTATGGCTACACCTTC
TRBD2 | TRBJ2-5 | - | TRBV19 | CATSGRGEETQYF | TGTGCCACTAGCGGGAGGGGTGAAGAGACCCAGTACTTC
- | TRBJ1-1 | few | TRBV5-1 | CASSSGDRFEAFF | TGCGCCAGCAGCTCGGGGGACCGGTTTGAAGCTTTCTTT